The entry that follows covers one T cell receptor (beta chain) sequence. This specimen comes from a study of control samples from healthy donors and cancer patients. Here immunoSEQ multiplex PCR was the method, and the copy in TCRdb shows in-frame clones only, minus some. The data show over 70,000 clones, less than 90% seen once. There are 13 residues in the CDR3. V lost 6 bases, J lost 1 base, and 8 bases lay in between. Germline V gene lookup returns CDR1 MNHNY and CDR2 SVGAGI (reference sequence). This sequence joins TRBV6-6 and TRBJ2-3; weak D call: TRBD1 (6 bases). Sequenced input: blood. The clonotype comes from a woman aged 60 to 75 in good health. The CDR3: CASRRTGTDTQYF. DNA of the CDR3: TGTGCCAGCAGGAGGACAGGCACAGATACGCAGTATTTT.